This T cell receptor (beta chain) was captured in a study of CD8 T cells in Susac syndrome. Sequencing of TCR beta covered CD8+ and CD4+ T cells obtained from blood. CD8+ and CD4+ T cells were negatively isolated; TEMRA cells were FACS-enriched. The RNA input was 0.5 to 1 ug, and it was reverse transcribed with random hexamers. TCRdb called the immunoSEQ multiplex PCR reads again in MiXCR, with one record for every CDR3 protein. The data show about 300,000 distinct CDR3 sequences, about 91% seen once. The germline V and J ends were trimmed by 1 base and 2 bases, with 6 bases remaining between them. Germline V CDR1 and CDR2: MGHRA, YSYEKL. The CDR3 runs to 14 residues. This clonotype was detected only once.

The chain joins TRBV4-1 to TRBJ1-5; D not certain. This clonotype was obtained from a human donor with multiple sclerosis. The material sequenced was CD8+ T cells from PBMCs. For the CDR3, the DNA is TGCGCCAGCAGCCAAGGACGGGGCAATCAGCCCCAGCATTTT. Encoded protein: CASSQGRGNQPQHF.